A selection of T cell receptor beta chains follows, all from one sample in a study of cytomegalovirus exposure and HLA in healthy donors. The table came from immunoSEQ multiplex PCR; TCRdb's copy has only in-frame clones and leaves some out. Of about 110,000 clones listed, approximately 96% are singletons. The sequencing input was PBMCs. Every receptor here comes from a young woman in good health and CMV-seronegative. The CDR3 runs from the conserved cysteine through the conserved F or W. A D gene is named only where the DNA matches it firmly. Some rows have no size entry. The others give once, few or many, or a class for an expanded clone.

.	TRBV7-6	.	TRBJ1-4	CASSEQATNEKLFF	TGTGCCAGCAGCGAACAAGCAACTAATGAAAAACTGTTTTTT
TRBD2	TRBV15	once	TRBJ2-5	CATSSSAGWQETQYF	TGTGCCACCAGCAGTTCAGCGGGGTGGCAAGAGACCCAGTACTTC
TRBD2	TRBV7-2	.	TRBJ2-3	CASSLPHSGGPDTQYF	TGTGCCAGCAGCTTACCACATAGCGGGGGGCCAGATACGCAGTATTTT
TRBD1	TRBV27	.	TRBJ1-5	CASSPGQGNQPQHF	TGTGCCAGCAGTCCAGGACAGGGTAATCAGCCCCAGCATTTT
.	TRBV5-1	.	TRBJ1-1	CASSFEGRNTEAFF	TGCGCCAGCAGCTTTGAGGGCAGGAACACTGAAGCTTTCTTT
TRBD1	TRBV2	.	TRBJ1-6	CASSGDSGSPLHF	TGTGCCAGCAGTGGGGACAGCGGTTCACCCCTCCACTTT
TRBD2	TRBV11-2	.	TRBJ2-1	CASSHSGGSSYNEQFF	TGTGCCAGCAGCCATAGCGGGGGGAGCTCCTACAATGAGCAGTTCTTC
TRBD1	TRBV28	few	TRBJ2-7	CASSHYPTGSYEQYF	TGTGCCAGCAGTCACTACCCGACAGGGAGCTACGAGCAGTACTTC
TRBD2	TRBV6-6	.	TRBJ2-3	CASSYAGGDTQYF	TGTGCCAGCAGTTACGCCGGGGGGGATACGCAGTATTTT
.	TRBV29-1	.	TRBJ2-3	CSGTGQYTDTQYF	TGCAGCGGTACAGGGCAATACACAGATACGCAGTATTTT
.	TRBV4-3	few	TRBJ1-2	CASSPYSGNYGYTF	TGCGCCAGCAGCCCCTACTCGGGGAACTATGGCTACACCTTC
.	TRBV7-8	.	TRBJ2-7	CASSLALGAYEQYF	TGTGCCAGCAGCTTAGCGCTCGGAGCCTACGAGCAGTACTTC
.	TRBV6-5	.	TRBJ1-1	CASSYSGGANTEAFF	TGTGCCAGCAGTTACTCAGGGGGGGCGAACACTGAAGCTTTCTTT
TRBD1	TRBV4-2	.	TRBJ2-7	CASSQVKAGGSYEQYF	TGTGCCAGCAGCCAAGTCAAGGCAGGGGGCTCCTACGAGCAGTACTTC
.	TRBV6-5	.	TRBJ2-3	CASSRTGTDTQYF	TGTGCCAGCAGTCGAACAGGGACAGATACGCAGTATTTT
.	TRBV25-1	.	TRBJ1-1	CASSRRGGNTEAFF	TGTGCCAGCAGCCGCCGGGGAGGGAACACTGAAGCTTTCTTT
TRBD1	TRBV27	.	TRBJ1-3	CASSLSSGGGNTIYF	TGTGCCAGCAGTTTATCATCAGGGGGCGGAAACACCATATATTTT
.	TRBV29-1	once	TRBJ2-7	CSVHGDDRGIKHYEQYF	TGCAGCGTACACGGCGACGATCGAGGGATTAAACACTACGAGCAGTACTTC
.	TRBV6-5	.	TRBJ1-1	CASSYSDRQYTEAFF	TGTGCCAGCAGTTACTCAGACAGACAATACACTGAAGCTTTCTTT
.	TRBV5-1	few	TRBJ2-3	CASSLARGPDTQYF	TGCGCCAGCAGCTTGGCCAGGGGACCAGATACGCAGTATTTT
TRBD2	TRBV2	.	TRBJ2-3	CASSELRGVSTDTQYF	TGTGCCAGCAGTGAACTGCGGGGGGTCAGCACAGATACGCAGTATTTT
TRBD1	TRBV19	.	TRBJ1-6	CASSGQGYNSPLHF	TGTGCCAGTTCCGGACAGGGGTATAATTCACCCCTCCACTTT